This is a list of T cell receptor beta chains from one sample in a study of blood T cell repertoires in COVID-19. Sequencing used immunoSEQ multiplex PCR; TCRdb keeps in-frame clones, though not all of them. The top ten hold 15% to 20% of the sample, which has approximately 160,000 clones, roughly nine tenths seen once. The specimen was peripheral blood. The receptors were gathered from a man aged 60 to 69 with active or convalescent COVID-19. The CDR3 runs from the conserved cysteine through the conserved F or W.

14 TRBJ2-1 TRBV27 CASSLSGLNSEQFF
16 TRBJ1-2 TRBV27 CASRKSGQGDIYGYTF
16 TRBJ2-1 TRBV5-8 CASSLLAGGYYNEQFF
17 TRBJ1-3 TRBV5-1 CASSLFGQGDTGNTIYF
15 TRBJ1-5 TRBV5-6 CASSVTGVDNQPQHF
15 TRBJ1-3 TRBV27 CASSFAWGAGNTIYF
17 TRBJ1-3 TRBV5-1 CASSLDTHRGPGNTIYF
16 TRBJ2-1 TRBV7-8 CASSPLTSGDYNEQFF
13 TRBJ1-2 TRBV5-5 CASSREGSYGYTF
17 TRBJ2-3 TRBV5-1 CASSLSGLAGGSDTQYF
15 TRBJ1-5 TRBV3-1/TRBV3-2 CASSQGARGNQPQHF
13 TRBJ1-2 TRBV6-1 CASGDPGNYGYTF
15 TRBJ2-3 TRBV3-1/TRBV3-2 CASSQAQGWSDTQYF
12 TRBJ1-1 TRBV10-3 CATAGGGTEAFF
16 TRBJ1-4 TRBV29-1 CSVEDGGTGLLGKLFF
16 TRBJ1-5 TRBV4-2 CASSQDSRNSNQPQHF
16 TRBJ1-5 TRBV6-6 CASSHEDRVGNQPQHF
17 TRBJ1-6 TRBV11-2 CASSLWTGGALNSPLHF
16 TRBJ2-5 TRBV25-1 CASSAFAAGAGKTQYF
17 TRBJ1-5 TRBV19 CASSIRAGGMSNQPQHF
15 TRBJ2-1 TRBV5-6 CASSLEQGPSNEQFF
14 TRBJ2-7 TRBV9 CASSDDRGDNEQYF
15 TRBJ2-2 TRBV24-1 CATSETGGVGGELFF
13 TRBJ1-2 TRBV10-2 CASSDRPEYGYTF
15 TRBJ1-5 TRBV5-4 CASSLAGTGNQPQHF
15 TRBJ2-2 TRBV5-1 CASSLTGEGTGELFF
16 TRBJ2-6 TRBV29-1 CSVLLGAGSGANVLTF
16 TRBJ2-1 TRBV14 CASSERGRGSYNEQFF
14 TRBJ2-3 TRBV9 CASSVVVVTDTQYF
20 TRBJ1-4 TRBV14 CASSLSRDRQEGATNEKLFF
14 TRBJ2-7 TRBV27 CASTSLRNAYEQYF
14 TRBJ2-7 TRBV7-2 CASSFGGRSYEQYF
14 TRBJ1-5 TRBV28 CASMFVGRNQPQHF
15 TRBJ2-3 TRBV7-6 CASSGLARGSDTQYF
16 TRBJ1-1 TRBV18 CASSPLRGQLNTEAFF
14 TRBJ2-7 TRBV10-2 CASSVPTGTYEQYF
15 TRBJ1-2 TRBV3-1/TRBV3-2 CASSQGTGLSDGYTF
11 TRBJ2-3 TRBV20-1 CSATVTDTQYF
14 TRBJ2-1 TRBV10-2 CASRGQGSYNEQFF
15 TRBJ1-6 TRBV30 CAWSPDDRDNSPLHF
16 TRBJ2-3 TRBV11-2 CASSPRTSGGPDTQYF
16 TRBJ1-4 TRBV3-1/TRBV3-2 CASSHYSRDRAEKLFF
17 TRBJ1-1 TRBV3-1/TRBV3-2 CASSQVRTGAQNTEAFF
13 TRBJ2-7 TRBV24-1 CATRKTKTYEQYF
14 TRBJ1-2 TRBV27 CASSLSGDRWLYTF
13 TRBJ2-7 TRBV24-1 CATRYQVGYEQYF
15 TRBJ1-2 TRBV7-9 CASSFVLGDSYGYTF
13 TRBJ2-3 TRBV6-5 CASSYVRRDTQYF
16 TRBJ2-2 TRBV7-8 CASRGRRTGNTGELFF
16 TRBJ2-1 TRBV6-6 CASRRGQGANYNEQFF
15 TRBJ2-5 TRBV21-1 CASSKGVTGWETQYF
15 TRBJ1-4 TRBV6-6 CASSLDLRGREKLFF
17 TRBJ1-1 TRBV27 CASISGGQGRRSTEAFF
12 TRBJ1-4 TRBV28 CASSRRTEKLFF